This T cell receptor beta chain comes out of a study of blood T cell repertoires in COVID-19. About the research overall: Whether acute or convalescent, the COVID-19 samples came from the United States, Italy and Spain. PBMCs, B-cell-depleted T cells, or T cells were the source of the cDNA or gDNA that made up the material.

CDR1 is MDHEN, CDR2 SYDVKM, per germline. Trimming removed 0 bases from V and 5 bases from J, with 11 bases in between. This CDR3 spans 15 amino acids. In the source study's methods: Reference gene primer amplification in the assay estimated nucleated cell counts. Using immunoSEQ multiplex PCR, the repertoire was profiled, and TCRdb retains in-frame clones only, with some absent. Clone size and V and J calls were adopted from that table, with D and trimming inferred from the DNA. Seen here are under 300,000 clones, over 80% observed once, and the top ten hold 1.5% to 2%. The study assigned cohorts using participant-reported clinical history.

Sequencing input: PBMCs or T cells enriched from blood (not recorded which). This sequence was found in a young woman who had recovered from COVID-19. The chain joins TRBV28 to TRBJ1-5; D not certain. The CDR3 region is CASSLWVVGDQPQHF. The CDR3 nucleotides read TGTGCCAGCAGTTTATGGGTGGTGGGCGATCAGCCCCAGCATTTT.